This T cell receptor (beta chain) came from a study of cytomegalovirus exposure and HLA in healthy donors. Points from the study as a whole: The study listed approximately 160 cytomegalovirus-associated TCR beta chains.

This clone has just a few counts. Antigen specificity is unknown. Other nucleotide sequences from this sample produce the same CDR3. From germline, CDR1 is SGDLS and CDR2 YYNGEE. Trimming stripped 0 bases from V and 2 bases from J, with 8 bases between. The CDR3 extends over 14 amino acids. Primers: 60 Vbeta forward and 13 Jbeta reverse. Profiling relied on immunoSEQ multiplex PCR, and the TCRdb table lists in-frame clones only, not all of them. The sample has 78,000 or so clones; about 88% are singletons. The genes are TRBV9 and TRBJ1-1; D is ambiguous. The sequence came from a woman between 45 and 60 years old in good health and CMV-seronegative. Sequencing was carried out using PBMCs. CDR3 sequence reads: CASSVGRENTEAFF. CDR3 DNA sequence: TGTGCCAGCAGCGTAGGCCGAGAAAACACTGAAGCTTTCTTT.